Listed below are T cell receptor beta chains from one sample, sequenced in a study of blood T cell repertoires in COVID-19. Method: immunoSEQ multiplex PCR; TCRdb's copy keeps in-frame clones and lacks some. The data show 35,000 to 50,000 clones, with about four fifths seen just once and approximately 4.4% held by the top ten. The sample comprised peripheral blood. The receptor source for this set is a woman in her 70s with acute or convalescent COVID-19. The CDR3 runs from the conserved cysteine through the conserved F or W. The D gene is left open where the match is weak. Clone size is stated in some rows and not others, as once, few, many or a class when expanded.

TRBV19	TRBD1	TRBJ2-7	-	CASSLRDVQGTTTTKQYF	TGTGCCAGTAGTCTACGAGACGTACAGGGGACAACTACTACTAAGCAGTACTTC
TRBV3-1/TRBV3-2	-	TRBJ2-5	-	CASSLTEGQETQYF	TGTGCCAGCAGCCTCACCGAGGGTCAAGAGACCCAGTACTTC
TRBV19	-	TRBJ1-5	-	CASSIGAGASNQPQHF	TGTGCCAGTAGTATAGGGGCAGGGGCAAGCAATCAGCCCCAGCATTTT
TRBV29-1	-	TRBJ1-1	once	CSAGETEAFF	TGCAGCGCGGGTGAGACTGAAGCTTTCTTT
TRBV28	TRBD1	TRBJ1-2	-	CATDRGWGYTF	TGTGCCACTGACAGGGGATGGGGCTACACCTTC
TRBV13	-	TRBJ2-3	-	CASSSRLVGNTQYF	TGTGCCAGCAGCTCCAGACTAGTAGGGAATACGCAGTATTTT
TRBV6-5	TRBD1	TRBJ1-2	-	CASSPGTGIDGYTF	TGTGCCAGCAGCCCCGGGACAGGGATCGATGGCTACACCTTC
TRBV19	TRBD1	TRBJ1-5	-	CASSIARTGVYSNQPQHF	TGTGCCAGTAGTATAGCCCGGACAGGGGTATATAGCAATCAGCCCCAGCATTTT
TRBV6-2/TRBV6-3	TRBD1	TRBJ1-2	few	CASTYSGQGAYGYTF	TGTGCCAGCACTTACTCGGGACAGGGGGCTTATGGCTACACCTTC
TRBV6-5	TRBD1	TRBJ1-1	-	CASSYLGQGDTEAFF	TGTGCCAGCAGTTACTTAGGACAGGGAGACACTGAAGCTTTCTTT
TRBV28	-	TRBJ1-1	-	CASHPSRGNTEAFF	TGTGCCAGCCACCCTTCCCGGGGAAACACTGAAGCTTTCTTT
TRBV24-1	-	TRBJ2-1	few	CATSDLPRGSSYNEQFF	TGTGCCACCAGTGATCTCCCTAGGGGAAGCTCCTACAATGAGCAGTTCTTC
TRBV6-5	TRBD1	TRBJ2-7	few	CASSPTGVKTYEQYF	TGTGCCAGCAGTCCGACAGGGGTGAAGACCTACGAGCAGTACTTC
TRBV10-2	-	TRBJ2-1	-	CASSRSESWYNEQFF	TGCGCCAGCAGTCGATCGGAGAGCTGGTACAATGAGCAGTTCTTC
TRBV28	TRBD1	TRBJ1-1	-	CASSSSTGEAFF	TGTGCCAGCAGTTCCTCGACAGGGGAAGCTTTCTTT
TRBV7-2	-	TRBJ1-2	few	CASSRPGQNYGYTF	TGTGCCAGCAGCCGTCCAGGACAGAACTATGGCTACACCTTC
TRBV4-3	TRBD1	TRBJ2-2	-	CASSQVLQGGTGELFF	TGCGCCAGCAGCCAAGTTCTACAGGGGGGTACCGGGGAGCTGTTTTTT
TRBV6-6	TRBD1	TRBJ2-4	-	CASSRPLGTGGARAKNIQYF	TGTGCCAGCAGCCGCCCGTTAGGGACAGGAGGGGCGAGGGCCAAAAACATTCAGTACTTC
TRBV6-1	TRBD1	TRBJ2-7	-	CASSLIQGAFYEQYF	TGTGCCAGCAGCCTCATACAGGGGGCGTTCTACGAGCAGTACTTC
TRBV14	TRBD2	TRBJ2-1	once	CASSQVGLAGDHEQFF	TGTGCCAGCAGCCAGGTAGGACTAGCGGGAGACCATGAGCAGTTCTTC
TRBV10-3	-	TRBJ1-3	few	CATSGGALSGNTIYF	TGTGCCACTTCCGGAGGGGCGCTCTCTGGAAACACCATATATTTT
TRBV5-4	TRBD2	TRBJ2-7	-	CASSSGLGDDYEQYF	TGTGCCAGCAGCTCGGGACTAGGGGACGACTACGAGCAGTACTTC
TRBV4-1	TRBD1	TRBJ2-5	-	CASSQVGTGEETQYF	TGCGCCAGCAGCCAAGTAGGGACAGGGGAAGAGACCCAGTACTTC
TRBV6-5	-	TRBJ2-2	few	CASRSTGELFF	TGTGCCAGCAGGAGCACCGGGGAGCTGTTTTTT
TRBV11-2	TRBD1	TRBJ2-2	once	CASSWTGATGELFF	TGTGCCAGCAGCTGGACAGGGGCCACCGGGGAGCTGTTTTTT
TRBV6-2/TRBV6-3	TRBD2	TRBJ2-7	-	CASSATGTSEYEQYF	TGTGCCAGCAGTGCAACCGGGACTAGCGAATACGAGCAGTACTTC
TRBV19	-	TRBJ2-1	-	CASHRDSGPNEQFF	TGTGCCAGTCACCGGGACTCGGGCCCCAATGAGCAGTTCTTC
TRBV21-1	-	TRBJ1-1	-	CASSKRQGHMNTEAFF	TGTGCCAGCAGCAAGAGACAGGGACACATGAACACTGAAGCTTTCTTT
TRBV29-1	TRBD1	TRBJ1-2	few	CSVGQETNYGYTF	TGCAGCGTCGGACAGGAGACTAACTATGGCTACACCTTC
TRBV18	-	TRBJ1-1	once	CASSPNRATLGTEAFF	TGTGCCAGCTCACCGAACAGGGCCACCTTGGGAACTGAAGCTTTCTTT
TRBV4-1	TRBD1	TRBJ2-1	-	CASRQTGGSYNEQFF	TGCGCCAGCAGACAAACAGGGGGCTCCTACAATGAGCAGTTCTTC
TRBV3-1/TRBV3-2	-	TRBJ1-4	-	CASSQVRKEKLFF	TGTGCCAGCAGCCAAGTGAGGAAGGAAAAACTGTTTTTT
TRBV5-1	TRBD1	TRBJ2-2	-	CASSLGTGESPGELFF	TGCGCCAGCAGCTTGGGGACAGGGGAGAGTCCCGGGGAGCTGTTTTTT
TRBV5-1	TRBD1	TRBJ1-1	-	CASSSRQGAGNTEAFF	TGCGCCAGCAGCTCCCGGCAGGGGGCGGGAAACACTGAAGCTTTCTTT